The 27 T cell receptor beta chains given below trace back to one sample, sequenced in a study of cytomegalovirus exposure and HLA in healthy donors. In the PCR, 60 Vbeta and 13 Jbeta primers were used. TCRdb's copy holds only in-frame clones and misses some; the assay was immunoSEQ multiplex PCR. The sample's table shows roughly 140,000 clones. The sequencing sample was made of PBMCs. These receptors were collected from a male donor in good health and CMV-seronegative.

The chain employs TRBV18 and TRBJ2-1; TRBD1 matches at 7 bases. Germline V CDR1 and CDR2: KGHSH, LQKENI. CDR3 length: 14 residues. V gave up 3 bases and J gave up 8 bases; unmatched junction bases: 7. The CDR3 region has the DNA TGTGCCAGCTCACCCGGCAGGGGGTCGGATGAGCAGTTCTTC. It translates to CASSPGRGSDEQFF.

This sequence joins TRBV5-6 and TRBJ2-7; D is uncertain. V lost 4 bases and J 0 bases, leaving 17 bases between the germline ends. CDR1 and CDR2 from the germline V gene are SGHDT and YYEEEE. The CDR3 loop spans 16 amino acids. The CDR3, as DNA: TGTGCCAGCAGCCACCTAAGCCAAAGGAGCTCCTACGAGCAGTACTTC. It translates to CASSHLSQRSSYEQYF.

The V gene is TRBV5-1, the J gene TRBJ1-4; maybe TRBD1 (6 bases). The V gene's germline CDR1 is SGHRS and CDR2 YFSETQ. The length of the CDR3 is 14 residues. V lost 4 bases to trimming and J lost 8 bases, with 15 bases between them. The CDR3 DNA sequence: TGCGCCAGCAGCATGGAGGGGGTTAGGGAAAAACTGTTTTTT. This codes for CASSMEGVREKLFF.

The chain has TRBV7-9 and TRBJ2-7; 9 positions agree with TRBD1. CDR1 and CDR2 (germline): SEHNR, FQNEAQ (reference sequence). The CDR3 spans 15 residues. V was pared by 7 bases and J by 4 bases, with 11 bases of the junction left unmatched. CDR3 bases: TGTGCCAGCACCCACAAGGACAGGGGAGTATACGAGCAGTACTTC. Translating gives CASTHKDRGVYEQYF. Complete variable domain (other parts from reference TRBV7-9 and TRBJ2-7): DTGVSQNPRHKITKRGQNVTFRCDPISEHNRLYWYRQTLGQGPEFLTYFQNEAQLEKSRLLSDRFSAERPKGSFSTLEIQRTEQGDSAMYLCASTHKDRGVYEQYFGPGTRLTVT.

The chain uses TRBV30 and TRBJ1-4; TRBD1 is a possible D gene (5 bases). Germline V CDR1 and CDR2: GTSNPN, SVGIG (reference sequence). Trimming took off 2 bases at V and 0 bases at J, with 7 bases between the two ends. The length of the CDR3 is 14 residues. The CDR3 coding sequence is TGTGCCTGGAGTAAAGGGGCAACTAATGAAAAACTGTTTTTT. Its translation is CAWSKGATNEKLFF. The variable domain in full, completed from reference TRBV30 and TRBJ1-4, reads SQTIHQWPATLVQPVGSPLSLECTVEGTSNPNLYWYRQAAGRGLQLLFYSVGIGQISSEVPQNLSASRPQDRQFILSSKKLLLSDSGFYLCAWSKGATNEKLFFGSGTQLSVL.

The rearrangement joins TRBV7-6 to TRBJ2-1; D is possibly TRBD2 (5 bases). V was cut by 8 bases and J by 10 bases, with 24 bases left in between. Germline V gene data show CDR1 as SGHVS and CDR2 as FNYEAQ. There are 15 residues in the CDR3. CDR3 amino acids: CASFSPGLGKGEQFF. DNA of the CDR3: TGTGCCAGCTTCTCCCCGGGCCTCGGGAAAGGGGAGCAGTTCTTC.

This chain connects TRBV6-5 to TRBJ1-2, with D hard to call. The germline V gene has CDR1 MNHEY and CDR2 SVGAGI. Trimming took off 5 bases at V and 5 bases at J, with 15 bases between the two ends. The CDR3 contains 14 residues. In nucleotides, the CDR3 is TGTGCCAGCAGTCCGAACAGAAACCCATATGGCTACACCTTC. It specifies CASSPNRNPYGYTF.

This chain links TRBV20-1 with TRBJ1-2; D remains unclear. The V gene lost 6 bases and the J gene lost 6 bases, with 8 bases spanning the gap. The CDR3 is 10 residues long. Germline values: CDR1 DFQATT, CDR2 SNEGSKA (reference sequence). The CDR3 loop is CSATGDGYTF. The DNA of the CDR3 is TGCAGTGCCACCGGGGATGGCTACACCTTC.

This chain connects TRBV6-1 to TRBJ2-5, with 9 nucleotides matching TRBD1. This CDR3 has 17 amino acids. Germline trimming cut 4 bases from V and 2 bases from J; bases unmatched to any gene: 11. The germline CDR1 and CDR2 sequences are MNHNS and SASEGT. The CDR3 loop is CASSAEQGARWQETQYF. DNA for the CDR3: TGTGCCAGCAGTGCGGAACAGGGGGCGCGGTGGCAAGAGACCCAGTACTTC.

This chain joins TRBV30 and TRBJ2-1; 9 positions match TRBD2. V was pared by 5 bases and J by 10 bases, with 9 bases of the junction left unmatched. The CDR3 is 13 amino acids. Germline V gene lookup returns CDR1 GTSNPN and CDR2 SVGIG (reference sequence). In DNA, the CDR3 is TGTGCCTGGGGCCGTAGCGGGGGTAGGGAGCAGTTCTTC. This sequence encodes CAWGRSGGREQFF. The full variable domain, its missing parts supplied by reference TRBV30 and TRBJ2-1, is SQTIHQWPATLVQPVGSPLSLECTVEGTSNPNLYWYRQAAGRGLQLLFYSVGIGQISSEVPQNLSASRPQDRQFILSSKKLLLSDSGFYLCAWGRSGGREQFFGPGTRLTVL.

This chain links TRBV27 with TRBJ2-1, with TRBD2 matching 14 bases. CDR3 size: 15 residues. V gave up 7 bases and J gave up 8 bases; unmatched junction bases: 7. Germline CDR1 and CDR2: MNHEY and SMNVEV (reference sequence). CDR3 sequence (DNA): TGTGCCAGCACCAGACTAGCGGGGGGGCCCGATGAGCAGTTCTTC. Translating it yields CASTRLAGGPDEQFF.

The J gene is TRBJ2-3, the V gene TRBV5-6, with 7 bases matching TRBD1. V gave up 2 bases and J gave up 4 bases; unmatched junction bases: 10. This CDR3 is 16 amino acids long. Germline V lookup: CDR1 SGHDT, CDR2 YYEEEE. DNA of the CDR3: TGTGCCAGCAGCTTTAGGGGTCAGGGGGTCGCAGATACGCAGTATTTT. Translating gives CASSFRGQGVADTQYF.

This chain uses TRBV18 with TRBJ2-5, with D uncertain. This CDR3 is built from 13 residues. Germline V gene sequence: CDR1 KGHSH, CDR2 LQKENI. Trimming left V 3 bases short and J 4 bases short, with 9 bases between. Here the CDR3 reads CASSPYVRETQYF. DNA for the CDR3: TGTGCCAGCTCACCTTATGTGCGAGAGACCCAGTACTTC.

V is TRBV2 and J is TRBJ1-1, with D unresolved. V was pared by 7 bases and J by 4 bases, with 13 bases between. CDR1 and CDR2 (germline): SNHLY, FYNNEI. CDR3 length: 13 residues. The CDR3 DNA reads TGTGCCAGCACCCCTGGAGGCTTCACTGAAGCTTTCTTT. The encoded protein is CASTPGGFTEAFF.

The V call is TRBV7-9, the J call TRBJ2-5; a weak D match, TRBD2 (6 bases). V lost 0 bases and J 5 bases, leaving 13 bases between the germline ends. Germline CDR1 SEHNR, CDR2 FQNEAQ (reference sequence). The CDR3 has 15 residues. The CDR3 protein is CASSLAEGGGETQYF. CDR3 DNA sequence: TGTGCCAGCAGCTTAGCGGAGGGCGGAGGTGAGACCCAGTACTTC.

This chain uses TRBV5-6 with TRBJ1-2; D gene unclear. V lost 1 base and J lost 4, with 11 bases in between. The germline gives CDR1 SGHDT, CDR2 YYEEEE. The CDR3 runs 14 residues. The CDR3, as DNA: TGTGCCAGCAGCTTGTTTCGGGATCGCTATGGCTACACCTTC. It encodes CASSLFRDRYGYTF.

V and J are TRBV29-1 and TRBJ1-1; D perhaps matches TRBD1 (5 bases). The ends were cut back, 6 bases at V and 2 bases at J, with 13 bases in the middle. From germline, CDR1 is SQVTM and CDR2 ANQGSEA. The CDR3 length is 13 residues. For the CDR3, the DNA is TGCAGCGTCCGCAGGGACTATAACACTGAAGCTTTCTTT. Translating it yields CSVRRDYNTEAFF.

About this clone: Other DNA sequences within the sample encode an identical CDR3. This rearrangement joins TRBV19 to TRBJ1-2, with D unresolved. V shed 3 bases and J shed 1 base, with 6 bases lying between them. Germline V CDR1 and CDR2: LNHDA, SQIVND (reference sequence). The CDR3 covers 13 residues. CDR3 sequence reads: CASSIEGNYGYTF. CDR3 coding DNA: TGTGCCAGTAGTATCGAGGGTAACTATGGCTACACCTTC. The variable domain in full, completed from reference TRBV19 and TRBJ1-2, reads DGGITQSPKYLFRKEGQNVTLSCEQNLNHDAMYWYRQDPGQGLRLIYYSQIVNDFQKGDIAEGYSVSREKKESFPLTVTSAQKNPTAFYLCASSIEGNYGYTFGSGTRLTVV.

The V and J genes are TRBV6-5 and TRBJ1-4; 11 bases are a match to TRBD1. The ends lost 6 bases at V and 7 bases at J; junction bases unmatched: 4. The CDR3 is 14 amino acids. Germline CDR1 MNHEY, CDR2 SVGAGI. The CDR3 region is CASSSGTGGEKLFF. In DNA, the CDR3 is TGTGCCAGCAGCTCTGGGACAGGGGGTGAAAAACTGTTTTTT.

CDR3 residues: CACGVLGYEQYF. CDR3 nucleotides: TGTGCCTGCGGGGTCCTGGGGTACGAGCAGTACTTC. This chain links TRBV6-5 with TRBJ2-7; a possible D gene is TRBD2 (6 bases). The CDR3 loop spans 12 amino acids. Per germline, CDR1 MNHEY and CDR2 SVGAGI. The germline V and J ends were trimmed by 11 bases and 4 bases, with 15 bases remaining between them.

This chain links TRBV18 with TRBJ1-1; TRBD1 matches 7 bases. CDR1 and CDR2 from the germline V gene are KGHSH and LQKENI. V shed 1 base and J 6 bases; nucleotides not matched to a gene: 5. This CDR3 has 14 amino acids. CDR3 in amino acids: CASSPRDRASEAFF. The CDR3 region has the DNA TGTGCCAGCTCACCACGAGACAGGGCTTCTGAAGCTTTCTTT.

The rearrangement uses TRBV4-1 and TRBJ2-7; 10 bases fit TRBD1. Germline V gene sequence: CDR1 MGHRA, CDR2 YSYEKL. V lost 0 bases, J lost 3 bases, and 11 bases stayed unmatched. The CDR3 contains 18 residues. CDR3 DNA sequence: TGCGCCAGCAGCCAAGATGGGGGGGACAGGGGACTATTCTACGAGCAGTACTTC. Its translation: CASSQDGGDRGLFYEQYF.

The chain links TRBV5-1 to TRBJ2-3, with TRBD2 identical over 8 bases. V was pared by 0 bases and J by 0 bases, with 3 bases of the junction left unmatched. CDR1 and CDR2 (germline): SGHRS, YFSETQ. CDR3 length: 16 residues. The CDR3 DNA reads TGCGCCAGCAGCTTGGGACTAGCGACAAGCACAGATACGCAGTATTTT. It codes for CASSLGLATSTDTQYF.

The CDR3 protein is CASSAPDRDRVGGYTF. The CDR3 DNA reads as TGTGCCAGCAGTGCCCCGGACCGGGACAGGGTTGGTGGCTACACCTTC. The chain is built from TRBV25-1 and TRBJ1-2, with 9 nucleotides matching TRBD1. Unmatched junction bases numbered 13, after V lost 4 bases and J lost 7 bases. This CDR3 has 16 amino acids. Looked up from germline, CDR1 is MGHDK and CDR2 is SYGVNS.

J is TRBJ1-2 and V is TRBV4-3; the match to TRBD1 covers 8 bases. This CDR3 has 18 residues. Trimming took 1 base from V and 6 from J; bases not matched to a gene: 16. Germline lookup yields CDR1 LGHNA and CDR2 YSLEER. This CDR3 reads CASSQGGAGTGFRDGYTF. CDR3 coding DNA: TGCGCCAGCAGCCAAGGGGGTGCGGGGACAGGATTTCGCGATGGCTACACCTTC.

V usage is TRBV5-1 and J usage is TRBJ2-1; unclear D gene. V was cut by 0 bases and J by 0 bases, with 13 bases left in between. From germline, CDR1 is SGHRS and CDR2 YFSETQ. This CDR3 has 17 amino acids. This CDR3 reads CASSLAVGFSSYNEQFF. In DNA form, the CDR3 reads TGCGCCAGCAGCTTGGCCGTCGGGTTCAGCTCCTACAATGAGCAGTTCTTC.

V usage is TRBV27 and J usage is TRBJ1-5, with 7 bases aligning to TRBD1. This CDR3 has 16 amino acids. The J segment lost 6 bases and the V segment lost 0 bases, leaving 8 bases of the junction unmatched. Per the germline V gene, CDR1 is MNHEY and CDR2 is SMNVEV (reference sequence). CDR3 protein: CASSLSVQGGIQPQHF. The CDR3 DNA is TGTGCCAGCAGTTTATCGGTCCAGGGGGGTATTCAGCCCCAGCATTTT.